Shown below are 5 T cell receptor beta chains from a single sample sequenced in a study of blood T cell repertoires in COVID-19. The data were produced by immunoSEQ multiplex PCR, yet TCRdb's version contains in-frame clones alone and is incomplete. The sample holds some 200,000 clones; roughly four fifths are singletons and the top ten take approximately 12%. Sequenced input: peripheral blood. These receptors all come from a woman aged 40 to 50 with acute or convalescent COVID-19.

As to this clone: The junction departs from germline at one end; a sequencing error may be responsible. This chain joins TRBV10-2 and TRBJ1-1; TRBD1 matches 9 bases. The germline V gene encodes CDR1 WSHSY and CDR2 SAAADI. The CDR3 is 15 residues long. CDR3 bases: TGCGCCAGCAGGGGGACAGGGTCTAGGAACCCTGAAGCTTTCTTT. Protein product: CASRGTGSRNPEAFF.

This clone was observed a few times. The V and J genes are TRBV11-3 and TRBJ2-3; TRBD1 matches at 8 bases. V shed 5 bases and J 4 bases; nucleotides not matched to a gene: 5. Germline V gene data show CDR1 as SGHNT and CDR2 as YENEEA. This CDR3 contains 14 residues. CDR3 amino acids: CASSSDRGADTQYF. CDR3 bases: TGTGCCAGCAGCAGTGACAGGGGTGCAGATACGCAGTATTTT.

This rearrangement joins TRBV6-1 to TRBJ1-6; 7 bases are shared with TRBD1. Germline CDR1 MNHNS, CDR2 SASEGT. The CDR3 has 15 amino acids. V was pared by 0 bases and J by 7 bases, with 3 bases of the junction left unmatched. CDR3 sequence: CASSEATGRNSPLHF. The CDR3 bases are TGTGCCAGCAGTGAAGCGACAGGGCGGAATTCACCCCTCCACTTT.

The CDR3 sequence: CASSALGLAGGPDTGELFF. CDR3 sequence (DNA): TGTGCCAGCAGTGCCTTAGGACTAGCGGGGGGGCCGGACACCGGGGAGCTGTTTTTT. The chain joins TRBV2 to TRBJ2-2; 15 nucleotides line up with TRBD2. The CDR3 runs to 19 residues. V shed 4 bases, J shed 3 bases, and the junction held 9 bases outside the gene matches. Per the germline V gene, CDR1 is SNHLY and CDR2 is FYNNEI.

The chain has TRBV5-1 and TRBJ2-7, with a tentative D call TRBD1 (6 bases). The CDR3 length is 15 residues. Germline V gene sequence: CDR1 SGHRS, CDR2 YFSETQ. Trimming stripped 3 bases from V and 2 bases from J, with 15 bases between. Written as DNA, the CDR3 is TGCGCCAGCAGCTCGAGCCTGGACAGCACCTACGAGCAGTACTTC. Protein sequence: CASSSSLDSTYEQYF. Supplemented by reference TRBV5-1 and TRBJ2-7, the full variable domain reads KAGVTQTPRYLIKTRGQQVTLSCSPISGHRSVSWYQQTPGQGLQFLFEYFSETQRNKGNFPGRFSGRQFSNSRSEMNVSTLELGDSALYLCASSSSLDSTYEQYFGPGTRLTVT.